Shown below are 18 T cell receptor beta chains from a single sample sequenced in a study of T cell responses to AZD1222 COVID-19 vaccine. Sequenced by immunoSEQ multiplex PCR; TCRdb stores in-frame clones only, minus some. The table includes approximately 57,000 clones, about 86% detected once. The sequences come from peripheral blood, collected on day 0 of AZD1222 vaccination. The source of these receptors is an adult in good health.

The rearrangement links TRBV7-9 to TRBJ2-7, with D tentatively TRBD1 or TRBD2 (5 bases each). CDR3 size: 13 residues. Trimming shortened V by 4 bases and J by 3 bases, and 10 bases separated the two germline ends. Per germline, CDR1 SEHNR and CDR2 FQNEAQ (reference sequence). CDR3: CASSSGRIYEQYF. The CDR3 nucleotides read TGTGCCAGCAGCTCGGGACGGATCTACGAGCAGTACTTC.

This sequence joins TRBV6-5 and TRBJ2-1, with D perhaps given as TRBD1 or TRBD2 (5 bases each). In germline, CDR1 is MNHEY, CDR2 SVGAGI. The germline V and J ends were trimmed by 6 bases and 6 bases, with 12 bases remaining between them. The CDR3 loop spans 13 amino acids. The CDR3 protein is CASSYGTVNEQFF. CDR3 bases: TGTGCCAGCAGCTACGGGACGGTCAATGAGCAGTTCTTC.

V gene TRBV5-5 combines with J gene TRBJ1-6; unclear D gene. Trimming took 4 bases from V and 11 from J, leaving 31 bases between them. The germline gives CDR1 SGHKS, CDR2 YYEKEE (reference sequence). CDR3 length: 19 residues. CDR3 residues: CASSPKPNNYFLPGPPLHF. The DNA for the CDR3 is TGTGCCAGCAGCCCTAAACCGAATAACTACTTCCTTCCGGGTCCACCCCTCCACTTT.

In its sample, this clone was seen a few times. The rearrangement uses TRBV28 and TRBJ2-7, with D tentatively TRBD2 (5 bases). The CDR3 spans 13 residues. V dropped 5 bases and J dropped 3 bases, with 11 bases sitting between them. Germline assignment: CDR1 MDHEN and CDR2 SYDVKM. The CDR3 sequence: CASSAPGSYEQYF. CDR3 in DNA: TGTGCCAGCAGTGCACCGGGGAGCTACGAGCAGTACTTC.

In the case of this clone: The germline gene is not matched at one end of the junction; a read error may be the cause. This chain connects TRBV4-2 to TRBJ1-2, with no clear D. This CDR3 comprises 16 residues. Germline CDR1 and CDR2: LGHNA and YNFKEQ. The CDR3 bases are TGTGCCAACAGCCAAGATGCAGTCCCAGTCACCTATGGCTACACCTTC. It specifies CANSQDAVPVTYGYTF.

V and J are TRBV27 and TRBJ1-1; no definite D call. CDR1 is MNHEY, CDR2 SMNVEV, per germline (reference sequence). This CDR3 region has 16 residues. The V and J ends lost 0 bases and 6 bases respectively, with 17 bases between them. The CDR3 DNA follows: TGTGCCAGCAGTTTATCAAGGAGCAGCCGTTCAGCTGAAGCTTTCTTT. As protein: CASSLSRSSRSAEAFF.

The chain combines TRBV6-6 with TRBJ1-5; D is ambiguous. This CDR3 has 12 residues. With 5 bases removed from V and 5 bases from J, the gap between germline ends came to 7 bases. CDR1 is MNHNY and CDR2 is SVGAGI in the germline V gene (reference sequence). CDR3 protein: CASSPTHQPQHF. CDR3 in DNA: TGTGCCAGCAGTCCCACACATCAGCCCCAGCATTTT.

The CDR3: CASSLDRANYGYTF. CDR3 DNA sequence: TGCGCCAGCAGTCTTGACCGCGCTAACTATGGCTACACCTTC. The rearrangement uses TRBV5-1 and TRBJ1-2, with D hard to call. Trimming stripped 5 bases from V and 0 bases from J, with 11 bases between. The germline V gene encodes CDR1 SGHRS and CDR2 YFSETQ. The CDR3 spans 14 residues.

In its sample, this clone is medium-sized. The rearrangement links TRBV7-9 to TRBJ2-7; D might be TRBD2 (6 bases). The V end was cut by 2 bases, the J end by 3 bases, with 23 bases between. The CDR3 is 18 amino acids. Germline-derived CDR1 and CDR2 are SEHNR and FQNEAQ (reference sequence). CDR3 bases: TGTGCCAGCAGCTTATGGTCGGGAGCGCACACTAAAATCTACGAGCAGTACTTC. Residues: CASSLWSGAHTKIYEQYF.

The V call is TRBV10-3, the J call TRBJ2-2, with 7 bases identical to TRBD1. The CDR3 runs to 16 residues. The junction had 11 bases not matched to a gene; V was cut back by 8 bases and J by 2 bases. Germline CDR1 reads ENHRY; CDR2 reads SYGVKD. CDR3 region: CAIDQGGVLNTGELFF. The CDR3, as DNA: TGTGCCATCGATCAAGGGGGCGTATTAAACACCGGGGAGCTGTTTTTT.

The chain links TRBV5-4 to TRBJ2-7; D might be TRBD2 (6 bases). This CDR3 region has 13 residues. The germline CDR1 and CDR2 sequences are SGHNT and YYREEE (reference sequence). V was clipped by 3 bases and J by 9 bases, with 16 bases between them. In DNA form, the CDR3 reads TGTGCCAGCAGCTCCCGGGACTTCCAAGGGCAGTACTTC. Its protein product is CASSSRDFQGQYF.

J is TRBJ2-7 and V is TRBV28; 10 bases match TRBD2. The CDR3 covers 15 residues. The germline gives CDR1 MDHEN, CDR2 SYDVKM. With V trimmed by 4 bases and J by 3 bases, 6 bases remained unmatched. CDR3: CASSSPSGGDYEQYF. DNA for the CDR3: TGTGCCAGCAGTTCCCCCAGCGGGGGGGACTACGAGCAGTACTTC.

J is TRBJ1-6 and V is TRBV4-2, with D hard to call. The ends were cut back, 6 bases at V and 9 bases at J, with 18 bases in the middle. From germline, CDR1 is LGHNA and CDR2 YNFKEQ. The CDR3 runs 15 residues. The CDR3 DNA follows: TGTGCCAGCAGTATTCAGATGGACTTTATTTCACCCCTCCACTTT. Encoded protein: CASSIQMDFISPLHF.

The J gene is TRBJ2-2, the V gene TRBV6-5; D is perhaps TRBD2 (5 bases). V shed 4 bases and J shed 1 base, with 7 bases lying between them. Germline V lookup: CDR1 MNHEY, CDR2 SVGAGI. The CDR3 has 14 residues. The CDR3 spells CASSSGLNTGELFF. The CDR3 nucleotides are TGTGCCAGCAGTTCTGGACTGAACACCGGGGAGCTGTTTTTT.

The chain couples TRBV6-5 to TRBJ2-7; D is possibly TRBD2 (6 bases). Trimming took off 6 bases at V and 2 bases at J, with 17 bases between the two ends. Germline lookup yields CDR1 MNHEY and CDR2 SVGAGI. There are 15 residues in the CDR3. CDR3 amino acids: CASSGWEDGTYEQYF. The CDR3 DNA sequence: TGTGCCAGCAGCGGCTGGGAGGACGGGACCTACGAGCAGTACTTC.

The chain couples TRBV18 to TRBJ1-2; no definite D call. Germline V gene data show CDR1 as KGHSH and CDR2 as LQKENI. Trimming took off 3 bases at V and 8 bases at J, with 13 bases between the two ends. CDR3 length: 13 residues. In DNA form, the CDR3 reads TGTGCCAGCTCACCGTGGCAGGAGGACGGCTACACCTTC. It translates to CASSPWQEDGYTF.

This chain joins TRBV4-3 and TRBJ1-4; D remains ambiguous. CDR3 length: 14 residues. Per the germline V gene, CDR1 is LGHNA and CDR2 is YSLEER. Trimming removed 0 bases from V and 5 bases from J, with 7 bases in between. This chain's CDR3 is CASSQDNVNEKLFF. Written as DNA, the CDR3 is TGCGCCAGCAGCCAAGATAACGTGAATGAAAAACTGTTTTTT.

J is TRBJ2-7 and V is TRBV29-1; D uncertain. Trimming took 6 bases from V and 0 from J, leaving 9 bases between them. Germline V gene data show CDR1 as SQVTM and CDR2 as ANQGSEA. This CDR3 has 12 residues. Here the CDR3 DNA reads TGCAGCGTAAGGACGGCCTCCTACGAGCAGTACTTC. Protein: CSVRTASYEQYF.